The entry below gives a single T cell receptor (beta chain) sequence along with its context. Germline CDR1 and CDR2: KGHSH and LQKENI. The CDR3 is 14 amino acids. J lost 5 bases, V lost 3 bases, and 4 bases had no gene match. Per the original data handling: By means of reference gene primer amplification, nucleated cell counts were estimated. Profiling relied on immunoSEQ multiplex PCR, and the TCRdb table lists in-frame clones only, not all of them. The V and J calls and clone size are taken from that table; D and trimming were inferred from the DNA. The data contain 68,000 or so clones, 85% to 90% of them singletons. This sample stems from a study of blood T cell repertoires in COVID-19. The overall study: The United States, Italy and Spain provided the acute and convalescent COVID-19 samples. The analysed material was cDNA or gDNA that came from T cells, B-cell-depleted T cells, or PBMCs.

This rearrangement joins TRBV18 to TRBJ1-5, with 7 bases that match TRBD1. Sequencing was performed on peripheral blood. The clonotype originates from a man aged 45 to 65 with acute or convalescent COVID-19. CDR3 in amino acids: CASSPGQIDQPQHF. CDR3 sequence (DNA): TGTGCCAGCTCACCGGGACAGATTGATCAGCCCCAGCATTTT.